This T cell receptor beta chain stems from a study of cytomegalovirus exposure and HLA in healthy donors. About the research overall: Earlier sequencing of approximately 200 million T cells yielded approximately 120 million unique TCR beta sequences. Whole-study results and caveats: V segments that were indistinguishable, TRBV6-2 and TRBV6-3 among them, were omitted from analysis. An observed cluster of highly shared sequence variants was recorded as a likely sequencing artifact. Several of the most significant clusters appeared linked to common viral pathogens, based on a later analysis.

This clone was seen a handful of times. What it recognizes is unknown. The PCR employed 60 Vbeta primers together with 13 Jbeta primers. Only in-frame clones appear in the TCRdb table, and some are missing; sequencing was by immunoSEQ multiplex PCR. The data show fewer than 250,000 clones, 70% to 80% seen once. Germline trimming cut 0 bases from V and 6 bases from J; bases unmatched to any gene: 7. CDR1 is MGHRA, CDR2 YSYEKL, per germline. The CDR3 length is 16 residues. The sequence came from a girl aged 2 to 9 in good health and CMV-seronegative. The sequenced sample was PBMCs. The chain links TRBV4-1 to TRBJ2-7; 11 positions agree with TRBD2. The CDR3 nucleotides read TGCGCCAGCAGCCAAGACTATAGCGGGGGGGCAGGCGAGCAGTACTTC. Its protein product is CASSQDYSGGAGEQYF.